The 22 T cell receptor beta chains presented below share a single source sample, sequenced in a study of tumor and adjacent non-tumor tissue in lung cancer. The library came from three nested PCR rounds adapted from ARM-PCR protocols. Using its own MiXCR run on the multiplex PCR reads, TCRdb lists one record per CDR3 protein. The sample records fewer than 75,000 distinct CDR3 sequences, around three quarters being singletons. No cell sorting was done before RNA was extracted from the tissue. The normal lung tissue was taken more than 3 cm from the tumor edge. Sample: distant non-tumor lung tissue. Every receptor here comes from a man in his 60s with non-small cell lung cancer.

In regard to this clonotype: The junction and the germline gene differ at one end; a read error may be behind it. The J gene is TRBJ2-7, the V gene TRBV6-5, with a tentative D call TRBD1 (5 bases). CDR1 is MNHEY and CDR2 is SVGAGI in the germline V gene. The CDR3 sequence is 15 residues long. In DNA form, the CDR3 reads TGTGCCAGCAATTACGGACAAGGGCGCGCCTACGAGCAGTACTTC. Encoded protein: CASNYGQGRAYEQYF.

To note about this clonotype: One end of the junction fails to match germline, which may point to a read error. The V and J genes are TRBV4-2 and TRBJ1-5, with 8 bases lining up with TRBD1. The germline V gene has CDR1 LGHNA and CDR2 YNFKEQ. The CDR3 sequence is 15 residues long. CDR3 sequence reads: CANNQTGTGKQPQQF. CDR3 sequence (DNA): TGTGCCAACAACCAGACCGGGACAGGCAAGCAGCCCCAGCAATTT.

In this sample, this clonotype is medium-sized. This chain connects TRBV11-2 to TRBJ2-5; 8 nucleotides align to TRBD1. Germline V gene sequence: CDR1 SGHAT, CDR2 FQNNGV. This CDR3 has 16 residues. Trimming cost V 3 bases and J 4 bases; bases outside gene matches: 10. DNA for the CDR3: TGTGCCAGCAGCTTTAAGACAGGGGTGGTGGGAGAGACCCAGTACTTC. Translating gives CASSFKTGVVGETQYF.

The genes are TRBV14 and TRBJ2-3; D unclear. The CDR3 has 15 residues. Germline V gives CDR1 SGHDN, CDR2 FVKESK. V was trimmed by 1 base and J by 1 base, leaving 9 bases between them. The CDR3 sequence is CASSQARKGTDTQYF. Here the CDR3 DNA reads TGTGCCAGCAGCCAAGCGCGGAAAGGCACAGATACGCAGTATTTT. The full variable domain, in which reference TRBV14 and TRBJ2-3 provide the parts outside the CDR3, is EAGVTQFPSHSVIEKGQTVTLRCDPISGHDNLYWYRRVMGKEIKFLLHFVKESKQDESGMPNNRFLAERTGGTYSTLKVQPAELEDSGVYFCASSQARKGTDTQYFGPGTRLTVL.

Details on this clonotype: Given the absence of the conserved phenylalanine or tryptophan at the CDR3 end, a read error is likely. The chain links TRBV29-1 to TRBJ2-7; D possibly corresponds to TRBD1 (6 bases). V was clipped by 1 base and J by 3 bases, with 16 bases between them. This CDR3 has 15 residues. Germline V gene data show CDR1 as SQVTM and CDR2 as ANQGSEA. The chain's CDR3 is CSVEGGTRVLYEQYS. The CDR3 nucleotides are TGCAGCGTTGAAGGGGGGACAAGGGTCCTCTACGAGCAGTACTCC.

Note on this clonotype: With a much larger clone just one base away, this may be a read error. The gene calls are TRBV5-1 and TRBJ1-2; a possible D gene is TRBD1 (5 bases). Trimming left V 4 bases short and J 4 bases short, with 17 bases between. Looked up from germline, CDR1 is SGHRS and CDR2 is YFSETQ. The CDR3 spans 15 residues. The CDR3 region is CASSPGGESGYGYTF. The CDR3 coding sequence is TGCGCCAGCAGCCCAGGAGGGGAGAGCGGCTATGGCTACACCTTC.

This clonotype was found many times. The rearrangement uses TRBV6-5 and TRBJ1-5; D not certain. V was clipped by 6 bases and J by 8 bases, with 17 bases between them. The CDR3 totals 14 residues. Germline CDR1 MNHEY, CDR2 SVGAGI. In DNA form, the CDR3 reads TGTGCCAGCAGACCGGGCCTACCCGTGGAGCCCCAGCATTTT. This gives the protein CASRPGLPVEPQHF.

A note on this clonotype: Since the CDR3 does not end with the conserved phenylalanine or tryptophan, this likely comes from a read error. The V gene is TRBV5-6, the J gene TRBJ2-7; D is possibly TRBD2 (6 bases). Germline lookup yields CDR1 SGHDT and CDR2 YYEEEE. Deletions cut 6 bases from V and 6 bases from J, with 13 bases between. This CDR3 region has 12 residues. The CDR3 protein is CASTGGIFEQYS. CDR3 DNA: TGTGCCAGCACAGGCGGGATCTTCGAGCAGTACTCC.

The chain couples TRBV12-3 or TRBV12-4 to TRBJ1-5; D possibly corresponds to TRBD1 (5 bases). The V and J ends lost 11 bases and 0 bases respectively, with 20 bases between them. The CDR3 loop spans 16 amino acids. As DNA, the CDR3 is TGTGCCTTCAGCCCGCTGGACAAATATAGCAATCAGCCCCAGCATTTT. Its translation is CAFSPLDKYSNQPQHF.

This chain links TRBV28 with TRBJ2-1; D is ambiguous. The CDR3 contains 14 residues. Germline CDR1 and CDR2: MDHEN and SYDVKM. V lost 5 bases, J lost 2 bases, and 10 bases lay in between. CDR3 residues: CASSPNRTYNEQFF. Here the CDR3 DNA reads TGTGCCAGCAGTCCTAACCGTACCTACAATGAGCAGTTCTTC.

This chain joins TRBV29-1 and TRBJ2-7; weak D call: TRBD1 (7 bases). Germline CDR1 SQVTM, CDR2 ANQGSEA. CDR3 size: 13 residues. V was trimmed by 4 bases and J by 10 bases, leaving 20 bases between them. The CDR3 region is CSVVRDSSYKQYF. The CDR3 DNA sequence: TGCAGCGTTGTGCGGGACAGCTCATACAAACAGTACTTC.

This clonotype was observed at least ten times. The genes are TRBV2 and TRBJ2-1, with D perhaps assigned TRBD1 or TRBD2 (5 bases each). V was trimmed by 7 bases and J by 0 bases, leaving 7 bases between them. This CDR3 comprises 13 residues. CDR1 and CDR2 from the germline V gene are SNHLY and FYNNEI. CDR3 DNA: TGTGCCAGCACAGGGAGCTCCTACAATGAGCAGTTCTTC. This translates into CASTGSSYNEQFF. Full variable domain (remainder filled in from reference TRBV2 and TRBJ2-1): EPEVTQTPSHQVTQMGQEVILRCVPISNHLYFYWYRQILGQKVEFLVSFYNNEISEKSEIFDDQFSVERPDGSNFTLKIRSTKLEDSAMYFCASTGSSYNEQFFGPGTRLTVL.

A word on this clonotype: Sequence at one end of the junction differs from germline and may be a read error. The chain employs TRBV5-6 and TRBJ2-1; 7 positions agree with TRBD2. Per germline, CDR1 SGHDT and CDR2 YYEEEE. CDR3 length equals 16 residues. CDR3 DNA: TGTGCCAGCAGCCTTTATGGGGGAGCGGGATATAATGTGCAGTTCTTC. It yields the protein CASSLYGGAGYNVQFF.

For this clonotype: The CDR3 end shows no conserved phenylalanine or tryptophan, and so a read error is likely. This chain links TRBV5-1 with TRBJ2-7, with D tentatively TRBD1 (6 bases). The CDR3 covers 15 residues. Germline assignment: CDR1 SGHRS and CDR2 YFSETQ. The CDR3, as DNA: TGCGCCTGCAGCGACGGGACACCAATTAGCTACGAGCAGTACTCC. Residues: CACSDGTPISYEQYS.

This clonotype showed up just once. A much larger clonotype is one base distant, so this may be a read error. The chain carries TRBV20-1 and TRBJ1-1; D might be TRBD1 (6 bases). V lost 1 base, J lost 5 bases, and 17 bases lay in between. Germline CDR1 and CDR2: DFQATT and SNEGSKA (reference sequence). The CDR3 extends over 15 amino acids. The CDR3 here is CSARVGHRFWTEAFF. Written as DNA, the CDR3 is TGCAGTGCTAGAGTGGGACACCGTTTTTGGACTGAAGCTTTCTTT.

As concerns this clonotype: Germline is not matched at one junction end, which may reflect a read error. The chain employs TRBV7-9 and TRBJ2-1, with D maybe TRBD2 (6 bases). The CDR3 has 18 residues. Germline CDR1 is SEHNR and CDR2 is FQNEAQ (reference sequence). Written as DNA, the CDR3 is TGTACCAGCAGCTTAGCGTTTGGGGAAGCGGGCGGGTTGGTTGAGCAGTTCTTC. As protein: CTSSLAFGEAGGLVEQFF.

This clonotype was found many times. The CDR3 reads CASSPTGASNSPLHF. Written as DNA, the CDR3 is TGTGCCAGCAGTCCGACAGGGGCCTCGAATTCACCCCTCCACTTT. This rearrangement joins TRBV28 to TRBJ1-6; 8 bases fit TRBD1. This CDR3 has 15 amino acids. J gave up 7 bases and V 5 bases, and 7 bases lay outside the gene matches. Germline V gene sequence: CDR1 MDHEN, CDR2 SYDVKM.

A word on this clonotype: Likely a read error: the CDR3 ends without its conserved phenylalanine or tryptophan. The DNA is left out, because the CDR3 cannot be placed on it with certainty; the CDR3 is given as TCRdb lists it. The V gene is TRBV5-1, the J gene TRBJ1-1. The CDR3 is made up of 14 amino acids, end residues included. Germline V gene data show CDR1 as SGHRS and CDR2 as YFSETQ. CDR3 sequence: CASTAFKGDTEAFL.

This clonotype has at least ten counts. The chain links TRBV29-1 to TRBJ1-2; 7 nucleotides line up with TRBD1. CDR1 is SQVTM, CDR2 ANQGSEA, per germline. V lost 5 bases, J lost 8 bases, and 5 bases stayed unmatched. This CDR3 has 11 residues. CDR3 sequence: CSVPAGGGYTF. CDR3 nucleotide sequence: TGCAGCGTTCCTGCAGGGGGAGGCTACACCTTC.

This clonotype was detected many times. In nucleotides, the CDR3 is TGTGCCAGCAGTTCCCGGGGGGGCAAGCAGTTCTTC. It is translated as CASSSRGGKQFF. The rearrangement joins TRBV2 to TRBJ2-1; 8 bases align to TRBD2. Germline trimming cut 5 bases from V and 11 bases from J; bases unmatched to any gene: 5. The CDR3 has 12 residues. Per the germline V gene, CDR1 is SNHLY and CDR2 is FYNNEI.

About this clonotype: This CDR3 is missing its conserved last phenylalanine or tryptophan, likely due to a read error. The chain couples TRBV6-2 or TRBV6-3 to TRBJ2-1, with 7 bases that match TRBD2. The CDR3 has 17 amino acids. CDR1 and CDR2 from the germline V gene are MNHEY and SVGEGT. CDR3 in DNA: TGTACCATCGGTTACAATATACGCGGGAGTTTCCCCCCTGAGCAGTTCCTC. Translated: CTIGYNIRGSFPPEQFL.

V usage is TRBV6-1 and J usage is TRBJ2-1; maybe TRBD1 (5 bases). The germline V and J ends were trimmed by 9 bases and 1 base, with 16 bases remaining between them. The CDR3 is 15 residues long. Per germline, CDR1 MNHNS and CDR2 SASEGT. The CDR3 loop is CARKDTWGSYNEQFF. CDR3 DNA sequence: TGTGCCAGGAAGGACACTTGGGGTTCCTACAATGAGCAGTTCTTC.